The present TCR beta chain was sequenced within a study of shared clonotypes between healthy human individuals (TCRdb year 2020). About the full investigation: The cohort comprised two women and a few men aged 18 to 49 years. For each donor, CD4 naive and CD4 memory were each given three plates, CD8 naive was given two plates, and CD8 memory was given one plate. The study deeply sequenced blood TCR repertoires of five healthy adults to estimate repertoire size and the extent of clonotype sharing between individuals. Different laboratories and diverse techniques were used to prepare libraries and sequence TCR repertoires, to increase sequencing depth and limit assay-specific biases. Leukapheresis yielded between about 0.8 and 9.5 billion PBMCs per donor. Overall results and qualifications from the work: Sampling was limited to blood, and TCR repertoires in tissue likely differ from TCR repertoires in blood. Rarefaction of sorted-subset datasets indicated incomplete sequencing despite the large sequencing depth. Pairwise subsampling indicated that sequencing depth was expected to affect the degree of clonotype sharing among donors. Approximately 5% of naive CD4, 3.5% of naive CD8, around 2.3% of memory CD4, and roughly 0.4% of memory CD8 clonotypes were shared across four donors. Larger estimated clonotype richness was generally found for naive subsets than for memory subsets. Clonotypes shared by all four sorted-subset donors showed higher generation probabilities than non-shared clonotypes. The small number of donors limited the genetic and exposure-history diversity represented.

The CDR3 runs 17 amino acids, cysteine and phenylalanine included. Here the CDR3 DNA is all that survives: 51 bases in frame from base 1. The junction shows trimming of 5 bases on V and 4 bases on J, plus 22 bases between the germline ends. Taken from the germline V gene, the CDR1 and CDR2 loops are SGHTA and FQGNSA. Worth noting for this clone: The target of this receptor is not known. No per-base quality is available; no much larger clone lies one base away.

The donors were healthy, HIV-negative adults who had no recently reported acute infections or vaccinations. Every donor was a Caucasian adult residing in Nashville, Tennessee, USA. CD4+ T cells were enriched through magnetic negative selection, after which naive cells were positively selected on CD45RA and the remaining negative fraction served as the memory subset. Blood was collected by leukapheresis, and PBMCs were isolated by Ficoll-Histopaque density gradient centrifugation and then cryopreserved in liquid nitrogen vapor phase. Analytical flow cytometry was used to check the purity and quantity of each magnetically sorted T cell population. Each sorted fraction had its genomic DNA isolated and then quantified by UV absorbance on a Nanodrop 2000c. Using the deep immunoSEQ assay, TCR CDR3 regions were amplified from genomic DNA by multiplex PCR. Extracted genomic DNA from each cell subset was spread evenly across all wells of several immunoSEQ 96-well plates, with each plate serving as a replicate. For sorted subsets, around 0.2 ug of genomic DNA, equivalent to 25,000 to 35,000 T cell genomes, went into each replicate PCR. Purified libraries were quantified with a Qubit 3.0 fluorometer, sized on a Bioanalyzer 2100, and re-quantified with the KAPA Library Quantification kit. Every immunoSEQ 96-well plate was sequenced on a separate single-read 150-cycle Illumina NextSeq 550 flow cell. In the source study's methods: Because only junctional sequences without quality scores were contained in the immunoSEQ output, filtering matching that applied to full-length reads could not be performed. To assign V/J genes and CDR3, sequences were annotated against IMGT germline references using PyIR, a Python wrapper for IgBLAST v1.9. Reads were filtered out if the reads had weak V/J assignments (E-value above 1e-6), no CDR3, stop codons, out-of-frame junctions, or ambiguous translated residues. A V3J clonotype was defined by an identical inferred V gene, J gene, and CDR3 amino acid sequence. The percentage overlap between two repertoires was calculated by dividing the number of shared unique clonotypes by the size of the smaller repertoire. Repertoire richness was assessed with RTK rarefaction, the Chao1 estimator, and Recon v2.1 estimates of unobserved clonotypes. OLGA was used to compute generation probabilities for all TCRbeta clonotypes that the gDNA method yielded from several donors. Here the immuneACCESS table is served through TCRdb, limited to in-frame sequences with V and J called. Missing clones are a known gap in these copies; in checked studies unresolved V genes cover under half, and the rest lacks a known reason. V, J and clone size are taken as reported in that table, and D and trimming were inferred from the DNA itself. A total of 2,100,000 or so clones appear in this sample, about 94% of them only once. Roughly 0.13% of the sample goes to the ten largest clones.

The sequence is built from TRBV7-2 and TRBJ2-3; tentative D gene TRBD2, with 7 bases matching. Sequences were obtained from naive CD4+ T cells sorted from blood. The intended sense of this specimen's cell subset or site label: CD45RA+ positively selected. The source is a man in his late teens or twenties in good health. The CDR3 protein sequence reads: CASSPSSRGAGPDTQYF. The base sequence is TGTGCCAGCAGCCCTAGTAGCCGGGGGGCGGGCCCAGATACGCAGTATTTT.